This TCR beta chain was captured in a study of human T cells and chemical hapten exposure. TCRdb passed the RACE reads through MiXCR, listing each CDR3 protein once. The profile covers about 61,000 distinct CDR3 sequences, with about 7% appearing a single time and about 1.5% taken by the ten largest. In this sample, this clonotype turned up many times. The time point is: pre-sensitization, week 0. The treatment: therapeutic diphenylcyclopropenone sensitization with weekly scalp DPC. The source material was whole blood, sampled in connection with sensitization to the hapten diphenylcyclopropenone (DPC). The sequence was obtained from a woman aged 30 to 39 with alopecia areata. Some clones in this sample may be carry-over from other donors' samples.

The CDR3 nucleotides read TGCAGTGCTAGAGAGATCAGGGCGAACACTGAAGCTTTCTTT. Amino acids: CSAREIRANTEAFF. V gene TRBV20-1 combines with J gene TRBJ1-1; tentative D call: TRBD1 (5 bases). CDR1 is DFQATT and CDR2 is SNEGSKA in the germline V gene (reference sequence). This CDR3 is built from 14 residues. Trimming shortened V by 0 bases and J by 1 base, and 9 bases separated the two germline ends.